This TCR beta chain was observed in a study of beta chain features in type 1 diabetes. Study background: Healthy donors and patients had similar age, gender and cell yields. Investigators examined 107,917,701 sorted cells across all samples.

Study-level findings and limits: Comparison showed that naive, central memory and Treg TCRB repertoires appeared more similar among patients than among healthy donors. VDJ junctions from type 1 diabetes patients carried fewer insertions and larger deletions. Shorter TCRB CDR3s, moderately but significantly so, marked every one of the four CD4+ subsets in Type 1 diabetes patients.

The study reverse transcribed the entire isolated RNA, so it sequenced expressed TCRB transcripts. The table came from immunoSEQ multiplex PCR; TCRdb's copy has only in-frame clones and leaves some out. This sample has roughly 230,000 clones, with 9.5% to 13% found just once. The CDR3 spans 15 residues. J was trimmed by 10 bases and V by 1 base; bases with no gene match: 9. Germline-derived CDR1 and CDR2 are SGDLS and YYNGEE. In regard to this clone: Its antigen remains unknown.

V gene TRBV9 combines with J gene TRBJ2-1, with 9 positions matching TRBD2. The clonotype comes from a man aged 25 to 45 with type 1 diabetes. Sample: naive CD4+ T cells from blood. The CDR3 coding sequence is TGTGCCAGCAGCGTACAGGGCGGGGGGGCCGGAGAGCAGTTCTTC. Encoded protein: CASSVQGGGAGEQFF.